One and the same sample provided the 27 T cell receptor beta chains below, sequenced in a study of blood T cell repertoires in COVID-19 (dated by TCRdb to 2018 to 2021). The library came from the immunoSEQ multiplex PCR assay. TCRdb took over this immuneACCESS table, retaining in-frame rearrangements with V and J assigned. Such tables are incomplete; in checked studies, under half of the missing clones stem from an unresolved V gene, and the remainder is unexplained. The sample profile shows roughly 260,000 clones; around 87% of them were found once. About 2.5% of the sample is taken by the ten largest. The specimen sequenced was peripheral blood. The receptors here all came from a woman between 50 and 59 years old with acute or convalescent COVID-19.

The chain combines TRBV9 with TRBJ2-2, with D possibly being TRBD1 (5 bases). Germline V gene data show CDR1 as SGDLS and CDR2 as YYNGEE. The germline V and J ends were trimmed by 4 bases and 11 bases, with 15 bases remaining between them. The CDR3 runs 13 residues. CDR3 coding DNA: TGTGCCAGCAGCCCTTGGGGCAGGACAGAGCTGTTTTTT. Amino acids: CASSPWGRTELFF.

The chain recombines TRBV5-1 with TRBJ1-5; D call uncertain. V was pared by 0 bases and J by 3 bases, with 10 bases between. The CDR3 sequence is 15 residues long. CDR1 is SGHRS and CDR2 is YFSETQ in the germline V gene. CDR3 in DNA: TGCGCCAGCAGCTTGGACAGTTCCTACAATCAGCCCCAGCATTTT. Residues: CASSLDSSYNQPQHF.

The CDR3 protein is CASSHGGMMFMNTEAFF. In nucleotides, the CDR3 is TGTGCCAGTAGTCACGGGGGGATGATGTTTATGAACACTGAAGCTTTCTTT. This chain links TRBV19 with TRBJ1-1; TRBD1 is a possible D gene (5 bases). The ends were cut back, 5 bases at V and 0 bases at J, with 19 bases in the middle. Germline assignment: CDR1 LNHDA and CDR2 SQIVND (reference sequence). The CDR3 is made up of 17 amino acids.

The rearrangement uses TRBV5-1 and TRBJ1-1; D not resolved. V lost 3 bases to trimming and J lost 1 base, with 10 bases between them. The CDR3 runs 14 residues. The germline CDR1 and CDR2 sequences are SGHRS and YFSETQ. The CDR3 reads CASSYQAANTEAFF. CDR3 DNA sequence: TGCGCCAGCAGCTACCAGGCAGCGAACACTGAAGCTTTCTTT.

The chain employs TRBV3-1 (or the pseudogene TRBV3-2) and TRBJ2-5; D not resolved. CDR1 is LGHDT and CDR2 is YNNKEL in the germline V gene (reference sequence). This CDR3 has 13 amino acids. V shed 0 bases and J shed 5 bases, with 7 bases lying between them. The CDR3 DNA follows: TGTGCCAGCAGCCAAGATATATCGGAGACCCAGTACTTC. It specifies CASSQDISETQYF.

This clone was counted only a few times. The rearrangement uses TRBV28 and TRBJ1-1, with a possible D match to TRBD1 (5 bases). The V end was cut by 3 bases, the J end by 1 base, with 9 bases between. Germline lookup yields CDR1 MDHEN and CDR2 SYDVKM. This CDR3 has 14 residues. The CDR3 spells CASSLLGANTEAFF. The CDR3 DNA reads TGTGCCAGCAGTTTGTTAGGGGCGAACACTGAAGCTTTCTTT.

The rearrangement links TRBV20-1 to TRBJ1-4; D is undetermined. V lost 5 bases and J 10 bases, leaving 11 bases between the germline ends. The V gene's germline CDR1 is DFQATT and CDR2 SNEGSKA (reference sequence). The CDR3 is 11 amino acids. CDR3 DNA sequence: TGCAGTGCTCCTTATTACGGAAAACTGTTTTTT. Its protein product is CSAPYYGKLFF.

This clone has just a few counts. This chain joins TRBV9 and TRBJ1-2; TRBD1 matches 8 bases. CDR1 SGDLS and CDR2 YYNGEE come from the germline V gene. V trimming: 4 bases; J trimming: 4 bases; junction bases outside the gene matches: 9. The CDR3 spans 15 residues. CDR3 sequence: CASSRYQGAGYGYTF. The CDR3 DNA reads TGTGCCAGCAGCCGATATCAGGGGGCCGGCTATGGCTACACCTTC.

The CDR3 DNA sequence: TGTGCCAGCAGTTCGGAGCTTAGCAATCAGCCCCAGCATTTT. Translated, it gives CASSSELSNQPQHF. J is TRBJ1-5 and V is TRBV6-6; D remains ambiguous. V was pared by 4 bases and J by 0 bases, with 7 bases between. The CDR3 is 14 amino acids. The V gene's germline CDR1 is MNHNY and CDR2 SVGAGI (reference sequence).

J is TRBJ1-4 and V is TRBV18; 7 bases match TRBD1. CDR3 size: 15 residues. Germline V gives CDR1 KGHSH, CDR2 LQKENI. V dropped 1 base and J dropped 7; count of bases not matched to a gene: 6. CDR3 sequence: CASSPQGAFTEKLFF. In nucleotides, the CDR3 is TGTGCCAGCTCACCACAGGGGGCGTTTACTGAAAAACTGTTTTTT.

This chain joins TRBV9 and TRBJ2-5, with TRBD1 matching over 8 bases. The CDR3 is 15 amino acids. In germline, CDR1 is SGDLS, CDR2 YYNGEE. J lost 5 bases, V lost 3 bases, and 9 bases had no gene match. CDR3 DNA sequence: TGTGCCAGCAGCGCACGACGGACAGGGAAGGAGACCCAGTACTTC. This translates into CASSARRTGKETQYF. Looking up the rest from reference TRBV9 and TRBJ2-5 gives the full variable domain: DSGVTQTPKHLITATGQRVTLRCSPRSGDLSVYWYQQSLDQGLQFLIQYYNGEERAKGNILERFSAQQFPDLHSELNLSSLELGDSALYFCASSARRTGKETQYFGPGTRLLVL.

This clone was detected once. The V gene is TRBV23-1, the J gene TRBJ2-1; tentative D call: TRBD2 (6 bases). TRBV23-1 counts as an open reading frame of uncertain function. CDR3 length: 15 amino acids. V dropped 1 base and J dropped 6 bases, with 13 bases sitting between them. CDR3 sequence: CASSQFSRRANEQFF. The CDR3, as DNA: TGCGCCAGCAGTCAATTCTCCAGGAGGGCCAATGAGCAGTTCTTC.

This clone came up a few times. The rearrangement joins TRBV9 to TRBJ1-2, with D possibly being TRBD1 (6 bases). V was clipped by 10 bases and J by 2 bases, with 15 bases between them. The CDR3 runs 13 residues. Per germline, CDR1 SGDLS and CDR2 YYNGEE. CDR3 nucleotides: TGTGCCTCAGCGAGACAGGAAAACTATGGCTACACCTTC. This codes for CASARQENYGYTF.

The rearrangement uses TRBV7-2 and TRBJ2-5; a possible D gene is TRBD1 (5 bases). CDR1 is SGHTA and CDR2 is FQGNSA in the germline V gene. This CDR3 is built from 13 residues. The ends were cut back, 5 bases at V and 4 bases at J, with 11 bases in the middle. The CDR3 DNA sequence: TGTGCCAGCAGCCCCAGTAGGGGAGAGACCCAGTACTTC. Protein product: CASSPSRGETQYF. Based on the CDR3 plus reference TRBV7-2 and TRBJ2-5, the full variable domain is GAGVSQSPSNKVTEKGKDVELRCDPISGHTALYWYRQSLGQGLEFLIYFQGNSAPDKSGLPSDRFSAERTGGSVSTLTIQRTQQEDSAVYLCASSPSRGETQYFGPGTRLLVL.

This clone was counted once. This chain connects TRBV18 to TRBJ2-1, with a weak D call TRBD2 (5 bases). Trimming shortened V by 3 bases and J by 5 bases, and 17 bases separated the two germline ends. In germline, CDR1 is KGHSH, CDR2 LQKENI. The CDR3 contains 16 residues. The CDR3 spells CASSPIQVAPDNEQFF. DNA for the CDR3: TGTGCCAGCTCACCGATCCAGGTAGCGCCAGACAATGAGCAGTTCTTC.

The chain recombines TRBV19 with TRBJ1-4; D not resolved. The CDR3 extends over 15 amino acids. V gave up 5 bases and J gave up 0 bases, with 10 bases separating them. Germline V gene lookup returns CDR1 LNHDA and CDR2 SQIVND (reference sequence). CDR3 DNA sequence: TGTGCCAGTAGTCCGAGACATTCAACTAATGAAAAACTGTTTTTT. Its translation is CASSPRHSTNEKLFF.

There are a few counts of this clone. This rearrangement joins TRBV11-2 to TRBJ2-3, with 9 bases aligning to TRBD2. The CDR3 extends over 15 amino acids. V was clipped by 6 bases and J by 3 bases; unmatched bases: 7. CDR1 is SGHAT and CDR2 is FQNNGV in the germline V gene. CDR3 region: CASSSAGGGTDTQYF. The CDR3 bases are TGTGCCAGCAGTTCAGCGGGAGGAGGTACAGATACGCAGTATTTT.

V and J are TRBV24-1 and TRBJ1-4, with unresolved D. Germline CDR1 KGHDR, CDR2 SFDVKD. This CDR3 has 15 amino acids. Between the trimmed V and J ends, which lost 6 bases and 7 bases, there was a span of 17 bases. The CDR3 sequence: CATSTGREGGEKLFF. The CDR3 coding sequence is TGTGCCACCAGTACGGGTCGGGAAGGAGGTGAAAAACTGTTTTTT.

This chain joins TRBV28 and TRBJ1-2; perhaps TRBD1 as D (5 bases). The CDR3 is made up of 13 amino acids. V gave up 6 bases and J gave up 4 bases, with 12 bases separating them. The germline V gene encodes CDR1 MDHEN and CDR2 SYDVKM. CDR3: CASRTTGPYGYTF. CDR3 nucleotide sequence: TGTGCCAGCAGGACCACAGGACCCTATGGCTACACCTTC.

The chain carries TRBV28 and TRBJ1-1, with D maybe TRBD1 (6 bases). The CDR3 length is 15 residues. The germline CDR1 and CDR2 sequences are MDHEN and SYDVKM. Trimming removed 4 bases at V and 5 bases at J, with 17 bases between. The DNA for the CDR3 is TGTGCCAGCAGTTCCCCCGGGGGGGCGGGTACTGAAGCTTTCTTT. Its translation: CASSSPGGAGTEAFF. The full variable domain, in which reference TRBV28 and TRBJ1-1 provide the parts outside the CDR3, is DVKVTQSSRYLVKRTGEKVFLECVQDMDHENMFWYRQDPGLGLRLIYFSYDVKMKEKGDIPEGYSVSREKKERFSLILESASTNQTSMYLCASSSPGGAGTEAFFGQGTRLTVV.

This clone was picked up one time. The chain is built from TRBV24-1 and TRBJ2-1, with D possibly being TRBD1 (6 bases). CDR1 is KGHDR and CDR2 is SFDVKD in the germline V gene. The V end lost 4 bases, the J end lost 6 bases, and 18 bases lay between the germline ends. CDR3 length: 16 residues. The CDR3 nucleotides are TGTGCCACCAGTGACCGCGTGAAAGGACAGTTCAATGAGCAGTTCTTC. It codes for CATSDRVKGQFNEQFF.

In its sample, this clone was seen a few times. This chain uses TRBV5-1 with TRBJ1-4, with 10 bases fitting TRBD1. The germline gives CDR1 SGHRS, CDR2 YFSETQ. This CDR3 contains 18 residues. J gave up 6 bases and V 4 bases, and 15 bases lay outside the gene matches. CDR3 DNA sequence: TGCGCCAGCAGCGCCCCGGGACAGGGGCCCTTGAGTGATGAAAAACTGTTTTTT. Amino acid sequence: CASSAPGQGPLSDEKLFF. The variable domain in full, completed from reference TRBV5-1 and TRBJ1-4, reads KAGVTQTPRYLIKTRGQQVTLSCSPISGHRSVSWYQQTPGQGLQFLFEYFSETQRNKGNFPGRFSGRQFSNSRSEMNVSTLELGDSALYLCASSAPGQGPLSDEKLFFGSGTQLSVL.

Here the CDR3 reads CASRPLEGLAGMETQYF. DNA for the CDR3: TGTGCCAGCAGACCCTTAGAGGGACTAGCGGGAATGGAGACCCAGTACTTC. The chain recombines TRBV9 with TRBJ2-5, with TRBD2 identical over 13 bases. The CDR3 is made up of 17 amino acids. CDR1 SGDLS and CDR2 YYNGEE come from the germline V gene. After removal of 5 bases from V and 5 bases from J, the junction contained 12 bases not matched to a gene.

The CDR3 reads CSVVWTGRREKLFF. CDR3 nucleotides: TGCAGCGTTGTGTGGACAGGGCGGCGGGAAAAACTGTTTTTT. The chain combines TRBV29-1 with TRBJ1-4, with 8 bases lining up with TRBD1. This CDR3 comprises 14 residues. Looked up from germline, CDR1 is SQVTM and CDR2 is ANQGSEA. The ends lost 4 bases at V and 8 bases at J; junction bases unmatched: 9.

This chain's CDR3 is CASKDRAGGKLFF. The CDR3 DNA sequence: TGTGCCAGCAAGGACAGGGCAGGGGGAAAACTGTTTTTT. The chain carries TRBV2 and TRBJ1-4, with 8 bases aligning to TRBD1. In germline, CDR1 is SNHLY, CDR2 FYNNEI. Losses at the gene ends were 7 bases for V and 10 bases for J; bases not matched to a gene: 8. The CDR3 totals 13 residues.

The gene calls are TRBV4-2 and TRBJ2-1, with 16 bases matching TRBD2. The J segment lost 8 bases and the V segment lost 1 base, leaving 5 bases of the junction unmatched. The CDR3 contains 17 residues. In germline, CDR1 is LGHNA, CDR2 YNFKEQ. The CDR3 region has the DNA TGTGCCAGCAGCCAAGGGGGACTAGCGGGAGGGCCGGATGAGCAGTTCTTC. It translates to CASSQGGLAGGPDEQFF.

V and J are TRBV20-1 and TRBJ2-7, with D perhaps TRBD1 (6 bases). The CDR3 is 11 residues long. The ends were cut back, 7 bases at V and 6 bases at J, with 13 bases in the middle. Germline V gives CDR1 DFQATT, CDR2 SNEGSKA (reference sequence). CDR3 amino acids: CSVYRVGEQYF. CDR3 sequence (DNA): TGCAGTGTATACAGGGTCGGCGAGCAGTACTTC.